The clone carrying this T cell receptor (beta chain) was recorded many times. This record belongs to a study of kidney transplant recipient with SARS-CoV-2 infection. The CDR3 is 14 amino acids. V dropped 1 base and J dropped 5 bases, with 11 bases sitting between them. Germline V lookup: CDR1 MNHEY, CDR2 SVGAGI. TCRdb ran MiXCR on the reads and lists one entry per CDR3 protein. The repertoire holds under 250,000 distinct CDR3 sequences, with around 28% as singletons. V usage is TRBV6-5 and J usage is TRBJ1-1; no reliable D call. The TCR sequence derives from a male patient in his thirties who had COVID-19 and was a kidney transplant recipient. Part of the T cell pool may stem from the graft donor. The source material was a blood sample, sampled at baseline and between days 110 and 120 from a kidney transplant recipient. For the CDR3, the DNA is TGTGCCAGCAGTTACTTCCGGGATTGGACTGAAGCTTTCTTT. Its translation: CASSYFRDWTEAFF.